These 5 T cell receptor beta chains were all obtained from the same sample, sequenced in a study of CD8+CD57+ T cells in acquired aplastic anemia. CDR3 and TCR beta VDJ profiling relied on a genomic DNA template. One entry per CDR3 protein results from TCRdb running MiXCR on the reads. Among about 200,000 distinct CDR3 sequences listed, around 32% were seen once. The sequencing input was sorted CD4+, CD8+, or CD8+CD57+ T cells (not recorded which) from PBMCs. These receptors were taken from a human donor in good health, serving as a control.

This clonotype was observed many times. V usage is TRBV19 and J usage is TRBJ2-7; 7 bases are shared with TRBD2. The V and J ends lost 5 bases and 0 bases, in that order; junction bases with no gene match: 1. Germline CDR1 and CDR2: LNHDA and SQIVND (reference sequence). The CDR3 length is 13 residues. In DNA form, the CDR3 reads TGTGCCAGTAGTCGGGACTACTCCTACGAGCAGTACTTC. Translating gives CASSRDYSYEQYF. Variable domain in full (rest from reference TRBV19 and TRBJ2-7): DGGITQSPKYLFRKEGQNVTLSCEQNLNHDAMYWYRQDPGQGLRLIYYSQIVNDFQKGDIAEGYSVSREKKESFPLTVTSAQKNPTAFYLCASSRDYSYEQYFGPGTRLTVT.

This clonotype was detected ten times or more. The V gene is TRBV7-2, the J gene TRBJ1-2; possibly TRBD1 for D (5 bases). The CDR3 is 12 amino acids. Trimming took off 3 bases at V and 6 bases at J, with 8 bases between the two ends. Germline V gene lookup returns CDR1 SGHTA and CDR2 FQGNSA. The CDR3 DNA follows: TGTGCCAGCAGCTTTGAAGGGGATGGCTACACCTTC. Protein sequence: CASSFEGDGYTF.

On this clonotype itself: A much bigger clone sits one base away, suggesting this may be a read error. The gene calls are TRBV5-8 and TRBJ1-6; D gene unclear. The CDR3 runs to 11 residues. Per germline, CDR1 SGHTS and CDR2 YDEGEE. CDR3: CASTHTPPLRF. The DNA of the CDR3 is TGTGCCAGCACCCATACCCCACCCCTCCGCTTT.

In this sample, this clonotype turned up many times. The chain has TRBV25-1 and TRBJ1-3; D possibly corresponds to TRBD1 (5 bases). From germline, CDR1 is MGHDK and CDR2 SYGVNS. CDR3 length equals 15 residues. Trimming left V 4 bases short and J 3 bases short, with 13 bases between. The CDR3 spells CASSVSRGDGNTIYF. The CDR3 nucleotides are TGTGCCAGCAGTGTGTCGAGGGGCGATGGAAACACCATATATTTT.

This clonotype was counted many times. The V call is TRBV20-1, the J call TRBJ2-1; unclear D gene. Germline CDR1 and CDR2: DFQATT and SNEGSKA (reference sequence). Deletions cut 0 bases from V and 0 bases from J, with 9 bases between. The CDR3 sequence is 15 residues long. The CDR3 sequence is CSARDMASSYNEQFF. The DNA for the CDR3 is TGCAGTGCTAGAGATATGGCTAGCTCCTACAATGAGCAGTTCTTC.